The 16 T cell receptor beta chains below all came from one sample that was sequenced in a study of cytomegalovirus exposure and HLA in healthy donors. This table comes from immunoSEQ multiplex PCR, and its TCRdb copy is limited to in-frame clones, with some not included. The sample consists of under 200,000 clones, roughly nine tenths of them appearing once. Sequenced: PBMCs. The receptors shown here come from a man aged 18-30 years in good health and CMV-seropositive.

This rearrangement joins TRBV27 to TRBJ2-7; 10 nucleotides align to TRBD1. V lost 4 bases, J lost 4 bases, and 13 bases stayed unmatched. Germline V CDR1 and CDR2: MNHEY, SMNVEV (reference sequence). The CDR3 length is 17 residues. The CDR3 sequence: CASSYVMATGGGYEQYF. CDR3 DNA: TGTGCCAGCAGTTATGTAATGGCGACAGGGGGCGGATACGAGCAGTACTTC.

This chain uses TRBV19 with TRBJ2-5; D unclear. V lost 1 base and J lost 7, with 13 bases in between. The CDR3 has 14 residues. CDR1 and CDR2 from the germline V gene are LNHDA and SQIVND (reference sequence). CDR3 nucleotide sequence: TGTGCCAGTAGTATAGCGGGTGGAGAAGGGACCCAGTACTTC. This sequence encodes CASSIAGGEGTQYF. Full variable domain (remainder filled in from reference TRBV19 and TRBJ2-5): DGGITQSPKYLFRKEGQNVTLSCEQNLNHDAMYWYRQDPGQGLRLIYYSQIVNDFQKGDIAEGYSVSREKKESFPLTVTSAQKNPTAFYLCASSIAGGEGTQYFGPGTRLLVL.

The table lists this clone with a count of one. The chain combines TRBV14 with TRBJ2-3, with TRBD2 identical over 7 bases. This CDR3 is built from 16 residues. V shed 4 bases and J 0 bases; nucleotides not matched to a gene: 7. CDR1 SGHDN and CDR2 FVKESK come from the germline V gene. DNA of the CDR3: TGTGCCAGCAGCCGTCTCGGGGGGTCTAGCACAGATACGCAGTATTTT. Translating gives CASSRLGGSSTDTQYF.

V gene TRBV19 combines with J gene TRBJ1-1, with D possibly TRBD1 on 5 matching bases. The germline V and J ends were trimmed by 2 bases and 0 bases, with 16 bases remaining between them. This CDR3 has 17 amino acids. Germline CDR1 and CDR2: LNHDA and SQIVND (reference sequence). CDR3 protein: CASSIPLRDSMNTEAFF. The CDR3 DNA follows: TGTGCCAGTAGTATACCCCTTAGAGACAGCATGAACACTGAAGCTTTCTTT. Full variable domain (rest looked up from reference TRBV19 and TRBJ1-1): DGGITQSPKYLFRKEGQNVTLSCEQNLNHDAMYWYRQDPGQGLRLIYYSQIVNDFQKGDIAEGYSVSREKKESFPLTVTSAQKNPTAFYLCASSIPLRDSMNTEAFFGQGTRLTVV.

The chain employs TRBV28 and TRBJ1-2; D is undetermined. Germline CDR1 MDHEN, CDR2 SYDVKM. Trimming removed 8 bases from V and 2 bases from J, with 9 bases in between. The CDR3 runs to 12 residues. The CDR3 nucleotides read TGTGCCAGCGGTTCTCGGAACTATGGCTACACCTTC. Translating it yields CASGSRNYGYTF.

The V gene is TRBV18, the J gene TRBJ2-3; 7 bases are a match to TRBD1. The J segment lost 0 bases and the V segment lost 4 bases, leaving 4 bases of the junction unmatched. The germline CDR1 and CDR2 sequences are KGHSH and LQKENI. The CDR3 loop spans 15 amino acids. Written as DNA, the CDR3 is TGTGCCAGCTCACAACGACAGGGTAGCACAGATACGCAGTATTTT. This encodes CASSQRQGSTDTQYF.

This clone has only a few counts. This chain uses TRBV18 with TRBJ1-1; D is undetermined. In germline, CDR1 is KGHSH, CDR2 LQKENI. V was shortened by 3 bases and J by 4 bases, with 12 bases between the two germline ends. The CDR3 totals 14 residues. For the CDR3, the DNA is TGTGCCAGCTCACCCCCAGAGGGTATCACTGAAGCTTTCTTT. Protein sequence: CASSPPEGITEAFF.

The chain combines TRBV19 with TRBJ2-1; 7 nucleotides agree with TRBD1. This CDR3 region has 18 residues. CDR1 and CDR2 from the germline V gene are LNHDA and SQIVND (reference sequence). J was trimmed by 0 bases and V by 4 bases; bases with no gene match: 12. For the CDR3, the DNA is TGTGCCAGTAGTAAATACCCCGGGACAGTCGTCTCCTACAATGAGCAGTTCTTC. The encoded protein is CASSKYPGTVVSYNEQFF.

The chain has TRBV7-9 and TRBJ1-2; no definite D call. The CDR3 has 11 residues. Germline CDR1 reads SEHNR; CDR2 reads FQNEAQ (reference sequence). The CDR3 loop reads CAVHLPNGYTF. CDR3 bases: TGTGCAGTTCACCTACCGAATGGCTACACCTTC.

The rearrangement joins TRBV18 to TRBJ2-1; D possibly corresponds to TRBD2 (5 bases). CDR1 is KGHSH and CDR2 is LQKENI in the germline V gene. The V and J ends lost 2 bases and 0 bases respectively, with 11 bases between them. CDR3 length: 16 residues. Written as DNA, the CDR3 is TGTGCCAGCTCACCATTTGAGGGCGTCTCCTACAATGAGCAGTTCTTC. Its protein product is CASSPFEGVSYNEQFF.

V is TRBV7-2 and J is TRBJ2-1, with TRBD2 identical over 10 bases. The germline CDR1 and CDR2 sequences are SGHTA and FQGNSA. The CDR3 is 18 amino acids. Losses at the gene ends were 4 bases for V and 6 bases for J; bases not matched to a gene: 15. CDR3 in amino acids: CASSSSPRTSGFSNEQFF. For the CDR3, the DNA is TGTGCCAGCAGCTCCAGCCCCCGGACTAGCGGTTTTTCCAATGAGCAGTTCTTC.

V and J are TRBV6-5 and TRBJ1-1; D is uncertain. Trimming left V 7 bases short and J 1 base short, with 16 bases between. The CDR3 is 15 residues long. Germline V lookup: CDR1 MNHEY, CDR2 SVGAGI. The DNA for the CDR3 is TGTGCCAGCATCCCACCCGGCAGAGGGAACACTGAAGCTTTCTTT. Translation gives CASIPPGRGNTEAFF.

The chain has TRBV5-1 and TRBJ1-2, with D possibly matching TRBD1 (6 bases). The V gene lost 0 bases and the J gene lost 7 bases, with 16 bases spanning the gap. The length of the CDR3 is 15 residues. The germline V gene encodes CDR1 SGHRS and CDR2 YFSETQ. Written as DNA, the CDR3 is TGCGCCAGCAGCTTGGCTTCCTCACAGGGATCTGGCTACACCTTC. Its protein is CASSLASSQGSGYTF.

J is TRBJ2-7 and V is TRBV11-1, with TRBD1 as a possible D gene (6 bases). The CDR3 length is 15 residues. The germline CDR1 and CDR2 sequences are SGHAT and FQDESV (reference sequence). Trimming shortened V by 1 base and J by 0 bases, and 10 bases separated the two germline ends. The DNA for the CDR3 is TGTGCCAGCAGCTTAGGGACAGCGATCTCCTACGAGCAGTACTTC. Translating gives CASSLGTAISYEQYF.

The rearrangement joins TRBV14 to TRBJ2-6; possibly TRBD2 for D (5 bases). The CDR3 covers 17 residues. V lost 1 base to trimming and J lost 0 bases, with 10 bases between them. Germline CDR1 and CDR2: SGHDN and FVKESK. For the CDR3, the DNA is TGTGCCAGCAGCCAAGCTCTAGCCTACTCTGGGGCCAACGTCCTGACTTTC. Translation: CASSQALAYSGANVLTF.

This clone was seen a handful of times. The identical CDR3 is also encoded by other nucleotide sequences in the sample. The V gene is TRBV6-5, the J gene TRBJ1-2; perhaps TRBD1 as D (6 bases). The CDR3 totals 13 residues. Trimming took 5 bases from V and 3 from J, leaving 10 bases between them. In germline, CDR1 is MNHEY, CDR2 SVGAGI. CDR3 sequence reads: CASSPGADYGYTF. The CDR3 DNA sequence: TGTGCCAGCAGTCCAGGGGCCGACTATGGCTACACCTTC.